This note documents a single T cell receptor (beta chain) sequence. This entry comes from a study of cytomegalovirus exposure and HLA in healthy donors. The germline V gene encodes CDR1 SEHNR and CDR2 FQNEAQ (reference sequence). This CDR3 is built from 17 residues. The V segment lost 2 bases and the J segment 12 bases; nucleotides outside the gene matches: 18. The PCR contained 60 Vbeta and 13 Jbeta primers. TCRdb's copy holds only in-frame clones and misses some; the assay was immunoSEQ multiplex PCR. Of around 94,000 clones listed, about 81% are singletons. This clonotype was obtained from a man aged 18 to 29 in good health and CMV-seronegative. The V call is TRBV7-9, the J call TRBJ2-3; TRBD2 matches 9 bases. Material for sequencing was PBMCs. The DNA of the CDR3 is TGTGCCAGCAGCTTAACGACTAGCGGAGGCCCCCCCAATTTCCAGTATTTT. Protein product: CASSLTTSGGPPNFQYF.